This T cell receptor (beta chain) was documented in a study of CD8+ T cells in alopecia areata. As for this clone: Its target is not known.

Reverse transcription of extracted RNA yielded cDNA, which provided the sequencing template. Assay: immunoSEQ multiplex PCR; the TCRdb copy retains only in-frame clones and omits some. This sample has 150,000 to 200,000 clones, with around 54% found just once. Study-wide points: Compared with normal scalp, lesional scalp had higher clonality and more expanded CD8+ clones. TCR sharing was clearer in mice than between patients, perhaps partly owing to patient HLA diversity. Scalp sequencing captures resident alphabeta T cells of normal skin too.

Sorting separated CD4+ and CD8+ T cells out of PBMCs. Sequencing input: CD4+ T cells sorted from blood. The receptor's source is a human donor in good health.

The CDR3 DNA sequence: TGTGCCAGCAGTTTACCGACTAGCGGGGACGACAATGAGCAGTTCTTC. Its protein is CASSLPTSGDDNEQFF. The chain uses TRBV27 and TRBJ2-1; 11 bases fit TRBD2. The CDR3 length is 16 residues. Germline CDR1 is MNHEY and CDR2 is SMNVEV (reference sequence). V gave up 2 bases and J gave up 5 bases; unmatched junction bases: 5.